The 18 T cell receptor beta chains below were found in one sample sequenced in a study of CXCR3-negative and CXCR3-positive naive CD8 T cells. With UMI labels, 5' RACE was used to prepare the TRB cDNA libraries. From its re-call of the 5' RACE reads, TCRdb lists each CDR3 protein once, without DNA. This sample's clone table lists more than 65,000 distinct CDR3 sequences. The sample consisted of naive CXCR3- CD8+ T cells from blood. Documented subset: CD45RO-CCR7+CD27+CD95- naive CD8+ T cells lacking CXCR3 (TNR3-). These receptors all stem from a human donor in good health. Some clones in this sample may be carry-over from other donors' samples.

This chain joins TRBV6-2 or TRBV6-3 and TRBJ2-2; the D gene TCRdb calls, TRBD1, cannot be checked with no DNA. This CDR3 has 15 residues. Germline V gene sequence: CDR1 MNHEY, CDR2 SVGEGT. The CDR3 loop reads CASDEGQTNTGELFF.

The CDR3 is CASSRGTSGRRTYEQYF. The chain carries TRBV4-1 and TRBJ2-7; no DNA is available, so the TRBD2 call from TCRdb remains unchecked. The CDR3 is 17 amino acids. Germline assignment: CDR1 MGHRA and CDR2 YSYEKL.

The chain joins TRBV29-1 to TRBJ2-1. The CDR3 totals 11 residues. CDR1 and CDR2 from the germline V gene are SQVTM and ANQGSEA. CDR3 sequence reads: CSAPGYNEQFF.

V and J are TRBV28 and TRBJ2-5; TCRdb designates TRBD2, a call that cannot be tested without DNA. Germline CDR1 reads MDHEN; CDR2 reads SYDVKM. The CDR3 has 15 residues. CDR3 sequence: CASSSPGLASWTQYF.

The V gene is TRBV4-2, the J gene TRBJ2-4; TCRdb names TRBD1, which stays unverified in the absence of DNA. The CDR3 is 14 residues long. Germline assignment: CDR1 LGHNA and CDR2 YNFKEQ. The CDR3 here is CASSQDPPGDIQYF.

This CDR3 reads CASSIGAASTDTQYF. The V call is TRBV28, the J call TRBJ2-3; TCRdb calls TRBD1, which cannot be checked without DNA. Germline V lookup: CDR1 MDHEN, CDR2 SYDVKM. The CDR3 runs to 15 residues. Drawing the rest from reference TRBV28 and TRBJ2-3, the complete variable domain is DVKVTQSSRYLVKRTGEKVFLECVQDMDHENMFWYRQDPGLGLRLIYFSYDVKMKEKGDIPEGYSVSREKKERFSLILESASTNQTSMYLCASSIGAASTDTQYFGPGTRLTVL.

V and J are TRBV11-2 and TRBJ2-5; TCRdb outputs TRBD1, but without DNA this stays unchecked. This CDR3 contains 16 residues. Germline-derived CDR1 and CDR2 are SGHAT and FQNNGV. CDR3 sequence: CASSSFLHRDGETQYF.

The chain couples TRBV12-2 to TRBJ1-2; TCRdb reports TRBD1, a call that lacks DNA to check it against. TRBV12-2 is flagged as a pseudogene. The CDR3 length is 19 residues. This chain's CDR3 is CASRLIIVVPQGRSYGYTF.

This rearrangement joins TRBV15 to TRBJ1-1; TCRdb picks TRBD1, but there is no DNA to check that call. Germline V gene sequence: CDR1 LNHNV, CDR2 YYDKDF (reference sequence). The CDR3 consists of 14 residues. CDR3 sequence reads: CATSRADDRTEAFF.

The V and J genes are TRBV7-2 and TRBJ1-2; the D call from TCRdb, TRBD1, cannot be confirmed without DNA. The CDR3 sequence is 14 residues long. In germline, CDR1 is SGHTA, CDR2 FQGNSA. CDR3 loop: CASSAGTGGGGYTF.

This chain uses TRBV12-3 or TRBV12-4 with TRBJ2-5; TCRdb's assignment of TRBD1 cannot be checked, as there is no DNA. This CDR3 spans 19 amino acids. CDR3 amino acids: CASSLSPGQGGETQETQYF.

V usage is TRBV5-1 and J usage is TRBJ2-7; TCRdb's D call of TRBD1 is untestable without DNA. Germline values: CDR1 SGHRS, CDR2 YFSETQ. This CDR3 has 15 residues. CDR3 in amino acids: CASSVSGQGLNEQYF.

The rearrangement uses TRBV15 and TRBJ2-7; TCRdb lists TRBD2, though no DNA is available to test this call. This CDR3 is 18 amino acids long. Germline lookup yields CDR1 LNHNV and CDR2 YYDKDF (reference sequence). CDR3 amino acids: CATSRDLLGGSGFYEQYF.

J is TRBJ2-1 and V is TRBV6-1; TCRdb proposes TRBD1, but this gene call is untestable without DNA. CDR3 length equals 13 residues. Germline V CDR1 and CDR2: MNHNS, SASEGT. The CDR3 sequence is CASGQGLYNEQFF.

CDR3 amino acids: CSVPSGGNEQFF. This chain connects TRBV29-1 to TRBJ2-1; TCRdb selects TRBD2, and the lack of DNA leaves this call unchecked. The CDR3 loop spans 12 amino acids. Germline V gene lookup returns CDR1 SQVTM and CDR2 ANQGSEA.

This sequence joins TRBV29-1 and TRBJ2-3; TCRdb proposes TRBD1, but this gene call is untestable without DNA. Germline assignment: CDR1 SQVTM and CDR2 ANQGSEA. The CDR3 contains 13 residues. CDR3 loop: CSVTGQSTDTQYF.

This chain uses TRBV15 with TRBJ2-3; TCRdb's assignment of TRBD1 cannot be checked, as there is no DNA. Germline values: CDR1 LNHNV, CDR2 YYDKDF (reference sequence). CDR3 length: 17 amino acids. The CDR3 reads CATSSMGQGLFGNTQYF.

The chain has TRBV29-1 and TRBJ1-1; TCRdb outputs TRBD1, but without DNA this stays unchecked. The CDR3 totals 13 residues. From germline, CDR1 is SQVTM and CDR2 ANQGSEA. The CDR3 protein is CSVRDGGGTEAFF.